Each of the 17 T cell receptor beta chains below was sequenced from the same sample in a study of control samples from healthy donors and cancer patients. Only in-frame clones appear in the TCRdb table, and some are missing; sequencing was by immunoSEQ multiplex PCR. The sample contains roughly 130,000 clones, just over 90% of which appear only once. The sample taken for sequencing was PBMCs. The receptors were gathered from a man aged 50-59 years with head and neck cancer.

V gene TRBV4-1 combines with J gene TRBJ2-7; D possibly matches TRBD1 or TRBD2 (5 bases each). This CDR3 region has 14 residues. V was trimmed by 1 base and J by 2 bases, leaving 9 bases between them. Germline V CDR1 and CDR2: MGHRA, YSYEKL. The CDR3 coding sequence is TGCGCCAGCAGCCAAGTAGAGGGGCCCTACGAGCAGTACTTC. This gives the protein CASSQVEGPYEQYF.

This chain uses TRBV5-5 with TRBJ1-5; possibly TRBD1 for D (5 bases). Trimming cost V 3 bases and J 8 bases, with 18 bases left between them. Germline V lookup: CDR1 SGHKS, CDR2 YYEKEE (reference sequence). There are 15 residues in the CDR3. The CDR3 region has the DNA TGTGCCAGCAGCTCCCAAGGGGCGGGGAATGAGCCCCAGCATTTT. Translation: CASSSQGAGNEPQHF.

The J gene is TRBJ2-7, the V gene TRBV19, with 11 bases that match TRBD1. Germline trimming cut 4 bases from V and 4 bases from J; bases unmatched to any gene: 9. Germline V CDR1 and CDR2: LNHDA, SQIVND (reference sequence). This CDR3 is 16 amino acids long. CDR3 in amino acids: CASSKGRTGGLYEQYF. CDR3 DNA: TGTGCCAGTAGTAAAGGAAGGACAGGGGGCTTGTACGAGCAGTACTTC.

CDR3 sequence (DNA): TGTGCCAGCAGCTTCGACGACAGGGTCTTAGAGGGCTACACCTTC. Translation: CASSFDDRVLEGYTF. The chain is built from TRBV7-2 and TRBJ1-2; 7 bases match TRBD1. Germline CDR1 reads SGHTA; CDR2 reads FQGNSA. The V gene end was trimmed by 3 bases and the J gene end by 8 bases; junction bases not matched to a gene: 12. CDR3 length: 15 amino acids.

V gene TRBV12-5 combines with J gene TRBJ1-4, with no clear D. The germline V gene has CDR1 LGHNT and CDR2 FRNRAP. The V end lost 1 base, the J end lost 0 bases, and 9 bases lay between the germline ends. There are 16 residues in the CDR3. The CDR3 DNA reads as TGTGCTAGTGGTTTGGGCGCCCGGACAACTAATGAAAAACTGTTTTTT. This encodes CASGLGARTTNEKLFF. Using reference TRBV12-5 and TRBJ1-4 for the parts outside the CDR3, the full variable domain is DARVTQTPRHKVTEMGQEVTMRCQPILGHNTVFWYRQTMMQGLELLAYFRNRAPLDDSGMPKDRFSAEMPDATLATLKIQPSEPRDSAVYFCASGLGARTTNEKLFFGSGTQLSVL.

The chain recombines TRBV28 with TRBJ2-7; D is tentatively TRBD1 or TRBD2 (6 bases each). Germline CDR1 is MDHEN and CDR2 is SYDVKM. This CDR3 contains 13 residues. The V gene lost 7 bases and the J gene lost 6 bases, with 16 bases spanning the gap. The CDR3 loop reads CASISPEGGEQYF. The CDR3 coding sequence is TGTGCCAGCATCTCACCTGAGGGGGGCGAGCAGTACTTC. The whole variable domain, filled in from reference TRBV28 and TRBJ2-7, reads DVKVTQSSRYLVKRTGEKVFLECVQDMDHENMFWYRQDPGLGLRLIYFSYDVKMKEKGDIPEGYSVSREKKERFSLILESASTNQTSMYLCASISPEGGEQYFGPGTRLTVT.

The chain employs TRBV20-1 and TRBJ2-7, with TRBD2 as a possible D gene (6 bases). Germline CDR1 and CDR2: DFQATT and SNEGSKA (reference sequence). This CDR3 comprises 11 residues. V lost 5 bases and J 4 bases, leaving 9 bases between the germline ends. CDR3 in DNA: TGCAGTGCTGGCGGGGTGTACGAGCAGTACTTC. Translation: CSAGGVYEQYF.

This chain links TRBV9 with TRBJ2-1, with 10 bases identical to TRBD2. The germline gives CDR1 SGDLS, CDR2 YYNGEE. After removal of 3 bases from V and 16 bases from J, the junction contained 10 bases not matched to a gene. The CDR3 extends over 13 amino acids. The CDR3 spells CASSGVLAGGLFF. As DNA, the CDR3 is TGTGCCAGCAGCGGGGTCTTAGCGGGGGGCCTATTCTTC.

V usage is TRBV30 and J usage is TRBJ1-5; D unresolved. Germline V CDR1 and CDR2: GTSNPN, SVGIG (reference sequence). V was cut by 1 base and J by 1 base, with 5 bases left in between. The CDR3 has 13 residues. CDR3 sequence: CAWSADSNQPQHF. In DNA form, the CDR3 reads TGTGCCTGGAGTGCAGACAGCAATCAGCCCCAGCATTTT.

This clone was counted a single time. The CDR3 nucleotides are TGTGCCAGCAGTTACTCTTTTTTGGCGCCCGGACAGGGGGCTGAATATGGCTACACCTTC. Protein product: CASSYSFLAPGQGAEYGYTF. The chain has TRBV6-2 or TRBV6-3 and TRBJ1-2; 11 nucleotides line up with TRBD1. The CDR3 has 20 amino acids. The ends lost 0 bases at V and 5 bases at J; junction bases unmatched: 17. Germline CDR1 MNHEY, CDR2 SVGEGT.

The V gene is TRBV19, the J gene TRBJ1-1, with unresolved D. The CDR3 extends over 14 amino acids. Germline V gives CDR1 LNHDA, CDR2 SQIVND (reference sequence). Deletions cut 7 bases from V and 1 base from J, with 13 bases between. The CDR3 DNA is TGTGCCAGTACCCGCGAAAAAGGGAACACTGAAGCTTTCTTT. Amino acid sequence: CASTREKGNTEAFF.

The chain joins TRBV6-2 or TRBV6-3 to TRBJ2-1; 8 bases agree with TRBD2. CDR3 length: 14 residues. With 5 bases clipped from V and 9 bases from J, the junction kept 9 bases outside the gene matches. Germline V gene lookup returns CDR1 MNHEY and CDR2 SVGEGT. DNA of the CDR3: TGTGCCAGCAGTCCGGGGGGGGCAAGGCTTGAGCAGTTCTTC. It codes for CASSPGGARLEQFF.

This clone was recorded once. The chain couples TRBV5-4 to TRBJ2-7, with D possibly matching TRBD1 (5 bases). Looked up from germline, CDR1 is SGHNT and CDR2 is YYREEE (reference sequence). CDR3 length: 15 residues. Trimming pared 1 base from V and 6 bases from J, leaving 17 bases between. The CDR3, as DNA: TGTGCCAGCAGCTTGAGGCAGGGCGTCGGAAGCGAGCAGTACTTC. This sequence encodes CASSLRQGVGSEQYF.

On this clone: This same CDR3 is encoded by further DNA sequences in the sample. This sequence joins TRBV12-3 or TRBV12-4 and TRBJ1-2; D is ambiguous. V dropped 1 base and J dropped 6 bases, with 9 bases sitting between them. CDR3 size: 13 residues. CDR3 region: CASSLGQVDGYTF. In nucleotides, the CDR3 is TGTGCCAGCAGTTTAGGGCAGGTTGATGGCTACACCTTC.

The chain links TRBV16 to TRBJ1-1; 11 bases are a match to TRBD1. The CDR3 is 15 amino acids. Trimming took 2 bases from V and 4 from J; bases not matched to a gene: 3. The germline gives CDR1 KGHSY, CDR2 FQNENV. The CDR3: CASSQAGTGGTEAFF. CDR3 nucleotide sequence: TGTGCCAGCAGCCAAGCCGGGACAGGGGGCACTGAAGCTTTCTTT.

The chain combines TRBV28 with TRBJ2-7, with TRBD2 matching 14 bases. The CDR3 spans 20 residues. Germline V gene data show CDR1 as MDHEN and CDR2 as SYDVKM. Trimming at V came to 6 bases and at J to 5 bases, leaving 21 bases not matched to a gene. CDR3 coding DNA: TGTGCCAGCAGCCTCCCTTATACCGGACTAGCGGGGGGCCTCCGGGACGAGCAGTACTTC. Protein: CASSLPYTGLAGGLRDEQYF.

The chain joins TRBV5-6 to TRBJ1-5; the D is unclear. V was pared by 1 base and J by 2 bases, with 10 bases between. The germline gives CDR1 SGHDT, CDR2 YYEEEE. CDR3 length: 15 amino acids. CDR3 protein: CASSLFWVGNQPQHF. The CDR3 DNA follows: TGTGCCAGCAGCTTGTTCTGGGTTGGCAATCAGCCCCAGCATTTT. The whole variable domain, filled in from reference TRBV5-6 and TRBJ1-5, reads DAGVTQSPTHLIKTRGQQVTLRCSPKSGHDTVSWYQQALGQGPQFIFQYYEEEERQRGNFPDRFSGHQFPNYSSELNVNALLLGDSALYLCASSLFWVGNQPQHFGDGTRLSIL.